The 32 T cell receptor beta chains below come from one sample, sequenced in a study of T cell changes during pregnancy in multiple sclerosis. The method was immunoSEQ multiplex PCR; TCRdb's version includes in-frame clones alone and lacks a portion of them. The sample holds tens of thousands of clones, roughly 88% seen once. Sequenced material: peripheral blood, taken after pregnancy. The receptors shown here come from a female donor in good health, enrolled as a control in a pregnancy study.

The chain uses TRBV30 and TRBJ1-2, with 8 bases aligning to TRBD1. There are 14 residues in the CDR3. Germline V gene sequence: CDR1 GTSNPN, CDR2 SVGIG (reference sequence). The ends lost 5 bases at V and 4 bases at J; junction bases unmatched: 9. CDR3 nucleotide sequence: TGTGCCTGGGTCGGACAGGGCGGTGGCTATGGCTACACCTTC. Its translation is CAWVGQGGGYGYTF. The whole variable domain, filled in from reference TRBV30 and TRBJ1-2, reads SQTIHQWPATLVQPVGSPLSLECTVEGTSNPNLYWYRQAAGRGLQLLFYSVGIGQISSEVPQNLSASRPQDRQFILSSKKLLLSDSGFYLCAWVGQGGGYGYTFGSGTRLTVV.

Concerning this clone itself: At one boundary the junction diverges from the germline segment, which might be a read error. The chain carries TRBV7-7 and TRBJ2-3; D remains unclear. The CDR3 sequence is 13 residues long. Germline V gene data show CDR1 as SSHAT and CDR2 as FNYEAQ (reference sequence). The CDR3 DNA is TGTGCTAGCAGCGCAAGCGGCACAGATACGCAGTATTTT. Amino acids: CASSASGTDTQYF.

V usage is TRBV2 and J usage is TRBJ2-7; 8 bases map to TRBD2. V shed 4 bases and J 3 bases; nucleotides not matched to a gene: 5. Germline V gives CDR1 SNHLY, CDR2 FYNNEI. CDR3 size: 14 residues. CDR3 residues: CASSGGLVIYEQYF. In nucleotides, the CDR3 is TGTGCCAGCAGTGGGGGACTAGTGATCTACGAGCAGTACTTC.

In this sample, this clone turned up once. The chain is built from TRBV6-1 and TRBJ2-3; no reliable D call. The CDR3 consists of 13 residues. Germline V gives CDR1 MNHNS, CDR2 SASEGT. V was pared by 4 bases and J by 6 bases, with 11 bases between. In DNA form, the CDR3 reads TGTGCCAGCAGTGCATACCCCCGGGATACGCAGTATTTT. Translation: CASSAYPRDTQYF.

This clone was picked up a small number of times. The chain employs TRBV7-9 and TRBJ2-5; unclear D gene. V lost 5 bases, J lost 5 bases, and 6 bases lay in between. CDR1 is SEHNR and CDR2 is FQNEAQ in the germline V gene (reference sequence). CDR3 length: 11 residues. As DNA, the CDR3 is TGTGCCAGCAGCGAGTCGGAGACCCAGTACTTC. Encoded protein: CASSESETQYF.

The CDR3 is CAIMAKAGVTTDTQYF. The CDR3 DNA follows: TGTGCCATCATGGCTAAGGCGGGAGTGACCACAGATACGCAGTATTTT. The chain employs TRBV10-3 and TRBJ2-3; TRBD2 matches at 7 bases. The germline V gene has CDR1 ENHRY and CDR2 SYGVKD. V dropped 7 bases and J dropped 2; count of bases not matched to a gene: 12. The CDR3 has 16 amino acids.

This sequence joins TRBV4-1 and TRBJ2-7, with TRBD2 matching over 8 bases. V shed 4 bases and J 6 bases; nucleotides not matched to a gene: 5. This CDR3 has 13 residues. Germline assignment: CDR1 MGHRA and CDR2 YSYEKL. This chain's CDR3 is CASSLSGGSEQYF. CDR3 nucleotides: TGCGCCAGCAGCCTGAGCGGGGGCAGCGAGCAGTACTTC.

This chain connects TRBV5-6 to TRBJ1-1; tentatively, D is TRBD1 (5 bases). V was cut by 5 bases and J by 8 bases, with 13 bases left in between. The CDR3 is made up of 12 amino acids. CDR1 is SGHDT and CDR2 is YYEEEE in the germline V gene. DNA for the CDR3: TGTGCCAGCAGTCGGGGGTTTAGGGAAGCTTTCTTT. This translates into CASSRGFREAFF.

This clone was seen only a few times. This chain connects TRBV25-1 to TRBJ1-2; 7 positions match TRBD1. Germline V gene sequence: CDR1 MGHDK, CDR2 SYGVNS. V lost 2 bases and J lost 0; bases outside the gene matches: 12. The CDR3 runs 18 residues. CDR3 protein: CASSELGTATGANYGYTF. CDR3 nucleotides: TGTGCCAGCAGTGAACTCGGGACAGCTACCGGGGCTAACTATGGCTACACCTTC.

CDR3 sequence: CASSFRGWGQFSYEQYF. DNA for the CDR3: TGTGCCAGCAGCTTCAGGGGGTGGGGACAGTTTTCCTACGAGCAGTACTTC. The rearrangement joins TRBV11-2 to TRBJ2-7, with 7 nucleotides matching TRBD1. The germline gives CDR1 SGHAT, CDR2 FQNNGV. The V gene end was trimmed by 3 bases and the J gene end by 1 base; junction bases not matched to a gene: 12. The CDR3 runs to 17 residues.

The chain uses TRBV29-1 and TRBJ2-7; no definite D call. Per germline, CDR1 SQVTM and CDR2 ANQGSEA. The V and J ends lost 4 bases and 4 bases respectively, with 17 bases between them. CDR3 length: 14 residues. The CDR3 DNA is TGCAGCGTTGTTTCCCCACGGTCAAATTACGAGCAGTACTTC. Its protein product is CSVVSPRSNYEQYF.

The V and J genes are TRBV5-1 and TRBJ1-2, with 8 bases that match TRBD1. CDR3 size: 14 residues. The V gene end was trimmed by 0 bases and the J gene end by 8 bases; junction bases not matched to a gene: 6. Germline V gene sequence: CDR1 SGHRS, CDR2 YFSETQ. The CDR3 spells CASSLEQGAHGYTF. The CDR3 DNA is TGCGCCAGCAGCTTGGAGCAGGGGGCGCACGGCTACACCTTC. The full variable domain, with the rest looked up from reference TRBV5-1 and TRBJ1-2, is KAGVTQTPRYLIKTRGQQVTLSCSPISGHRSVSWYQQTPGQGLQFLFEYFSETQRNKGNFPGRFSGRQFSNSRSEMNVSTLELGDSALYLCASSLEQGAHGYTFGSGTRLTVV.

The gene calls are TRBV6-1 and TRBJ1-2; D is perhaps TRBD1 (6 bases). This CDR3 is built from 15 residues. V dropped 2 bases and J dropped 1 base, with 11 bases sitting between them. CDR1 is MNHNS and CDR2 is SASEGT in the germline V gene. The chain's CDR3 is CASSERGGVNYGYTF. For the CDR3, the DNA is TGTGCCAGCAGTGAAAGGGGGGGGGTTAACTATGGCTACACCTTC.

The rearrangement joins TRBV30 to TRBJ1-1; D uncertain. Trimming left V 3 bases short and J 3 bases short, with 14 bases between. The CDR3 length is 14 residues. The germline V gene has CDR1 GTSNPN and CDR2 SVGIG (reference sequence). The CDR3: CAWRASGLDTEAFF. In nucleotides, the CDR3 is TGTGCCTGGAGGGCTTCTGGTCTTGACACTGAAGCTTTCTTT.

V is TRBV25-1 and J is TRBJ2-5; D perhaps matches TRBD1 (5 bases). Germline CDR1 MGHDK, CDR2 SYGVNS. V gave up 5 bases and J gave up 2 bases, with 18 bases separating them. This CDR3 comprises 16 residues. The CDR3 reads CASSFSRTGYQETQYF. In DNA, the CDR3 is TGTGCCAGCAGTTTTTCCCGTACAGGTTATCAAGAGACCCAGTACTTC. Combining the CDR3 with reference TRBV25-1 and TRBJ2-5 gives the whole variable domain EADIYQTPRYLVIGTGKKITLECSQTMGHDKMYWYQQDPGMELHLIHYSYGVNSTEKGDLSSESTVSRIRTEHFPLTLESARPSHTSQYLCASSFSRTGYQETQYFGPGTRLLVL.

V is TRBV5-1 and J is TRBJ2-3, with 8 bases lining up with TRBD1. CDR3 length: 17 amino acids. Looked up from germline, CDR1 is SGHRS and CDR2 is YFSETQ. Trimming cost V 3 bases and J 5 bases; bases outside gene matches: 14. In DNA form, the CDR3 reads TGCGCCAGCAGCTCGATGGGCGAGACAGGGGCGGGAGATACGCAGTATTTT. This codes for CASSSMGETGAGDTQYF. The full variable domain, with the rest looked up from reference TRBV5-1 and TRBJ2-3, is KAGVTQTPRYLIKTRGQQVTLSCSPISGHRSVSWYQQTPGQGLQFLFEYFSETQRNKGNFPGRFSGRQFSNSRSEMNVSTLELGDSALYLCASSSMGETGAGDTQYFGPGTRLTVL.

The chain uses TRBV21-1 and TRBJ2-5; TRBD2, the table's D call, lacks a check against the DNA. TRBV21-1 corresponds to a pseudogene. The CDR3 has 14 amino acids. This chain's CDR3 is CASSLGGPWGTQYF. The CDR3 nucleotides are TGTGCCAGCAGTTTGGGAGGCCCGTGGGGGACCCAGTACTTC.

This chain uses TRBV5-5 with TRBJ1-4; D is unresolved. The V gene's germline CDR1 is SGHKS and CDR2 YYEKEE (reference sequence). CDR3 length equals 17 residues. The V gene lost 4 bases and the J gene lost 0 bases, with 16 bases spanning the gap. CDR3 bases: TGTGCCAGCAGCCCGCGGTGGGTGGCATCAACTAATGAAAAACTGTTTTTT. It codes for CASSPRWVASTNEKLFF.

The chain joins TRBV28 to TRBJ2-7; D is perhaps TRBD2 (6 bases). The CDR3 covers 15 residues. Trimming took 3 bases from V and 6 from J, leaving 18 bases between them. Germline V gene lookup returns CDR1 MDHEN and CDR2 SYDVKM. CDR3 sequence: CASSFNGGKNSEQYF. The CDR3 region has the DNA TGTGCCAGCAGTTTCAACGGGGGTAAAAATAGCGAGCAGTACTTC. Full variable domain (rest looked up from reference TRBV28 and TRBJ2-7): DVKVTQSSRYLVKRTGEKVFLECVQDMDHENMFWYRQDPGLGLRLIYFSYDVKMKEKGDIPEGYSVSREKKERFSLILESASTNQTSMYLCASSFNGGKNSEQYFGPGTRLTVT.

The CDR3 loop reads CASSSPSGVGDTQYF. CDR3 coding DNA: TGTGCCAGCAGCTCCCCTAGCGGGGTAGGAGATACGCAGTATTTT. The chain has TRBV5-4 and TRBJ2-3, with TRBD2 matching 9 bases. Germline trimming cut 3 bases from V and 5 bases from J; bases unmatched to any gene: 7. The germline V gene encodes CDR1 SGHNT and CDR2 YYREEE (reference sequence). The CDR3 consists of 15 residues.

The gene calls are TRBV21-1 and TRBJ1-6; the D call of TRBD1 is as the table states it, not checked on the DNA. TRBV21-1 is flagged as a pseudogene. The CDR3 sequence is 14 residues long. The CDR3 region is CASSKAHSYSPLHF. The DNA for the CDR3 is TGTGCCAGCAGCAAAGCACACAGTTATTCACCCCTCCACTTT.

V is TRBV6-5 and J is TRBJ2-5; 7 positions agree with TRBD2. The J segment lost 5 bases and the V segment lost 0 bases, leaving 9 bases of the junction unmatched. The germline gives CDR1 MNHEY, CDR2 SVGAGI. The CDR3 consists of 16 residues. As DNA, the CDR3 is TGTGCCAGCAGTTACTCGAGCAGCGGGACGGCGGAGACCCAGTACTTC. It specifies CASSYSSSGTAETQYF.

J is TRBJ1-1 and V is TRBV6-5; 7 bases agree with TRBD1. The CDR3 is 14 residues long. Trimming cost V 4 bases and J 1 base; bases outside gene matches: 3. Germline V CDR1 and CDR2: MNHEY, SVGAGI. Here the CDR3 reads CASSFTGENTEAFF. For the CDR3, the DNA is TGTGCCAGCAGTTTCACAGGGGAGAACACTGAAGCTTTCTTT.

The gene calls are TRBV4-1 and TRBJ1-1, with D possibly TRBD1 on 5 matching bases. V shed 1 base and J shed 1 base, with 10 bases lying between them. Per germline, CDR1 MGHRA and CDR2 YSYEKL. The CDR3 runs 15 residues. The CDR3 DNA sequence: TGCGCCAGCAGCCAAGGCCCACAGGAGAACACTGAAGCTTTCTTT. Translating it yields CASSQGPQENTEAFF.

The count of this clone is one. The chain combines TRBV4-3 with TRBJ1-3, with D maybe TRBD1 (6 bases). The CDR3 has 16 residues. V lost 0 bases to trimming and J lost 2 bases, with 11 bases between them. CDR1 is LGHNA, CDR2 YSLEER, per germline. In nucleotides, the CDR3 is TGCGCCAGCAGCCAAGATCGAGGGGGTGCTGGAAACACCATATATTTT. Its translation: CASSQDRGGAGNTIYF.

The rearrangement links TRBV5-1 to TRBJ1-1, with 8 bases fitting TRBD1. Germline V gives CDR1 SGHRS, CDR2 YFSETQ. Unmatched junction bases numbered 6, after V lost 0 bases and J lost 2 bases. The CDR3 runs 16 residues. The chain's CDR3 is CASSLGQGQGNTEAFF. CDR3 sequence (DNA): TGCGCCAGCAGCTTGGGCCAAGGACAGGGTAACACTGAAGCTTTCTTT.

The rearrangement uses TRBV4-3 and TRBJ1-4; tentatively, D is TRBD1 (5 bases). The V end lost 10 bases, the J end lost 6 bases, and 18 bases lay between the germline ends. Germline V gene data show CDR1 as LGHNA and CDR2 as YSLEER. The CDR3 has 14 amino acids. CDR3 region: CATAFGAGDEKLFF. As DNA, the CDR3 is TGCGCCACGGCGTTTGGGGCTGGGGATGAAAAACTGTTTTTT.

The J gene is TRBJ1-2, the V gene TRBV6-5; 7 nucleotides match TRBD1. Trimming at V came to 8 bases and at J to 2 bases, leaving 11 bases not matched to a gene. CDR1 is MNHEY and CDR2 is SVGAGI in the germline V gene. The CDR3 contains 15 residues. The CDR3 nucleotides read TGTGCCAGCTCCTACAGGGGCAGGGCAAACTATGGCTACACCTTC. Protein: CASSYRGRANYGYTF.

The V call is TRBV7-9, the J call TRBJ2-2; D may be TRBD1 (6 bases). V gave up 2 bases and J gave up 3 bases, with 19 bases separating them. The CDR3 is 18 amino acids. Looked up from germline, CDR1 is SEHNR and CDR2 is FQNEAQ (reference sequence). The CDR3 region is CASSLLQGNQHYTGELFF. The CDR3 coding sequence is TGTGCCAGCAGCTTACTACAGGGAAACCAACATTACACCGGGGAGCTGTTTTTT.

This chain links TRBV18 with TRBJ2-7; TRBD1 aligns across 11 bases. Trimming cost V 3 bases and J 7 bases; bases outside gene matches: 5. The CDR3 has 14 amino acids. Germline V gene lookup returns CDR1 KGHSH and CDR2 LQKENI. In DNA, the CDR3 is TGTGCCAGCTCACCGGGACAGGGGGTTTGGGAGCAGTACTTC. Translating it yields CASSPGQGVWEQYF. Filled out from reference TRBV18 and TRBJ2-7, the complete variable domain reads NAGVMQNPRHLVRRRGQEARLRCSPMKGHSHVYWYRQLPEEGLKFMVYLQKENIIDESGMPKERFSAEFPKEGPSILRIQQVVRGDSAAYFCASSPGQGVWEQYFGPGTRLTVT.

The chain employs TRBV6-1 and TRBJ2-7; 9 nucleotides agree with TRBD2. V lost 7 bases, J lost 2 bases, and 3 bases stayed unmatched. The CDR3 covers 13 residues. Germline V gene sequence: CDR1 MNHNS, CDR2 SASEGT. The CDR3 reads CASTRLAAYEQYF. DNA for the CDR3: TGTGCCAGCACCAGACTAGCGGCCTACGAGCAGTACTTC.

The table lists this clone with a count of one. This chain joins TRBV4-3 and TRBJ2-3; possibly TRBD2 for D (5 bases). Trimming removed 0 bases at V and 2 bases at J, with 12 bases between. From germline, CDR1 is LGHNA and CDR2 YSLEER. The CDR3 is 16 residues long. The DNA for the CDR3 is TGCGCCAGCAGCCAAGAAGGCGGGTTCGCCACAGATACGCAGTATTTT. Amino acids: CASSQEGGFATDTQYF.